These 8 T cell receptor beta chains share one sample of origin, sequenced in a study of vaccination and CD4 T cells after COVID-19 (dated by TCRdb to 2022 to 2024). To prepare the library, PCR was applied. Reads for this sample came from an Illumina iSeq 100. DNA from cultured CD4+ T cells underwent TCR sequencing with the Oncomine TCR Beta short-read assay at the Johns Hopkins FTIC core. Clones were called with MiXCR by TCRdb after fastp trimmed the public reads at Q25, and only in-frame beta chains were retained. Rows with a matching CDR3 protein are joined into one entry that keeps the most common DNA and genes. For this sample there are roughly 20,000 distinct CDR3 sequences; roughly 50% appear just once. The top ten clonotypes cover over 2.5% of the sample. Antigens for these TCRs are unknown. This specimen's treatment or condition label, interpreted: approximately nine-day PBMC culture with coronavirus spike peptide pools or control peptides (ViraFEST assay).

The sequences come from CD4+ T cells from blood, cultured in vitro, collected after SARS-CoV-2 vaccination. These receptors all come from a human donor who had recovered from COVID-19.

This clonotype was observed once. The chain combines TRBV19 with TRBJ1-5; D may be TRBD1 (6 bases). Trimming stripped 1 base from V and 4 bases from J, with 14 bases between. Germline loops: CDR1 LNHDA, CDR2 SQIVND (reference sequence). The CDR3 is 16 residues long. Written as DNA, the CDR3 is TGTGCCAGTAGTATAGCGCAGGGGTGGATTAATCAGCCCCAGCATTTT. The encoded protein is CASSIAQGWINQPQHF.

The sample holds a few counts of this clonotype. The chain carries TRBV6-5 and TRBJ1-1, with 7 nucleotides matching TRBD1. The J segment lost 2 bases and the V segment lost 5 bases, leaving 8 bases of the junction unmatched. Germline V gives CDR1 MNHEY, CDR2 SVGAGI. The CDR3 contains 15 residues. For the CDR3, the DNA is TGTGCCAGCAGTCAGTCGACAGGGCCTAACACTGAAGCTTTCTTT. Amino acids: CASSQSTGPNTEAFF.

The chain recombines TRBV2 with TRBJ1-2; no firm D call. Trimming pared 1 base from V and 7 bases from J, leaving 13 bases between. CDR1 SNHLY and CDR2 FYNNEI come from the germline V gene. This CDR3 has 14 residues. The CDR3 here is CASSEDPRTLGYTF. CDR3 DNA: TGTGCCAGCAGTGAAGACCCCAGAACCCTTGGCTACACCTTC.

This clonotype was seen only a few times. The V call is TRBV5-1, the J call TRBJ1-6; TRBD1 aligns across 10 bases. The CDR3 sequence is 16 residues long. After removal of 4 bases from V and 8 bases from J, the junction contained 9 bases not matched to a gene. Germline-derived CDR1 and CDR2 are SGHRS and YFSETQ. In DNA form, the CDR3 reads TGCGCCAGCAGCCTTGGGCGAGGGACAGGGGATTCACCCCTCCACTTT. Encoded protein: CASSLGRGTGDSPLHF.

In DNA, the CDR3 is TGTGCCAGCAGCAAACCGGGACAGGGCATTCCTGGCTACACCTTC. As protein: CASSKPGQGIPGYTF. This chain links TRBV7-9 with TRBJ1-2, with 9 positions matching TRBD1. CDR1 is SEHNR and CDR2 is FQNEAQ in the germline V gene (reference sequence). The CDR3 extends over 15 amino acids. The trim removed 5 bases at V and 7 bases at J, leaving 11 bases unmatched.

The V call is TRBV7-2, the J call TRBJ1-1; 7 bases fit TRBD1. With 3 bases clipped from V and 4 bases from J, the junction kept 5 bases outside the gene matches. This CDR3 is 14 amino acids long. Germline V gene data show CDR1 as SGHTA and CDR2 as FQGNSA. The CDR3, as DNA: TGTGCCAGCAGCTTGGATAACAGGGGCACTGAAGCTTTCTTT. Protein: CASSLDNRGTEAFF.

This clonotype appeared a few times. The chain carries TRBV15 and TRBJ2-7; D call uncertain. Germline assignment: CDR1 LNHNV and CDR2 YYDKDF (reference sequence). This CDR3 is built from 13 residues. V shed 0 bases and J shed 3 bases, with 6 bases lying between them. CDR3 bases: TGTGCCACCAGCAGAGATACTGGCTACGAGCAGTACTTC. Amino acid sequence: CATSRDTGYEQYF.

V and J are TRBV27 and TRBJ2-5; a possible D gene is TRBD2 (5 bases). CDR1 is MNHEY, CDR2 SMNVEV, per germline (reference sequence). V lost 4 bases, J lost 4 bases, and 13 bases lay in between. This CDR3 has 14 residues. CDR3 coding DNA: TGTGCCAGCAGTTCTCGAGGGTGGGGAGAGACCCAGTACTTC. Translated, it gives CASSSRGWGETQYF.